This T cell receptor beta chain is from a study of early stage breast cancer tumors. The wider study: Of 15 to 20 invasive breast tumors, twelve were hormone receptor-positive, HER2-negative. Each sample averaged around 9.2-fold read coverage.

J was trimmed by 0 bases and V by 5 bases; bases with no gene match: 13. Germline-derived CDR1 and CDR2 are SGHRS and YFSETQ. The CDR3 runs to 18 residues. TCRdb's copy holds only in-frame clones and misses some; the assay was immunoSEQ multiplex PCR. The sample gives 25,000 to 35,000 clones, 84% of which show up once; about 10% is in the top ten. Study findings and constraints: Tumors had about 2.5-fold higher T cell density and higher clonality than adjacent normal breast tissue. Functional markers like CD4, CD8 and FOXP3 were missed in bulk sequencing.

Turning to this clone: Its antigen remains unidentified.

The sequenced sample consisted of blood. The TCR comes from a person aged 50-59 years with breast cancer. This chain connects TRBV5-1 to TRBJ1-4; 7 bases align to TRBD1. CDR3 in DNA: TGCGCCAGCAGATTAACAGGGGACGTTCCCGCAACTAATGAAAAACTGTTTTTT. Protein: CASRLTGDVPATNEKLFF.